This T cell receptor (beta chain) was recovered during a study of control samples from healthy donors and cancer patients. Method: immunoSEQ multiplex PCR; TCRdb's copy keeps in-frame clones and lacks some. The data hold 170,000 or so clones, with about 91% observed a single time. The CDR3 has 15 amino acids. Trimming took 0 bases from V and 2 from J, leaving 10 bases between them. Germline CDR1 and CDR2: MNHEY and SVGAGI. The chain links TRBV6-5 to TRBJ1-2; possibly TRBD1 for D (5 bases). This clonotype was sampled from a woman between 40 and 50 years old in good health. Input material: blood. CDR3 amino acids: CASSYSTAKNYGYTF. For the CDR3, the DNA is TGTGCCAGCAGTTACTCGACAGCGAAAAACTATGGCTACACCTTC.